This T cell receptor (beta chain) was sequenced during a study of siplizumab effects on memory and regulatory T cells. Per the germline V gene, CDR1 is SEHNR and CDR2 is FQNEAQ (reference sequence). The ends were cut back, 0 bases at V and 6 bases at J, with 12 bases in the middle. The CDR3 has 15 amino acids. Assay used: immunoSEQ multiplex PCR; TCRdb lists only in-frame clones, some missing. The sample includes 50,000 to 70,000 clones, roughly 96% of them seen just once. Notes on this clone: Its antigen is not identified.

The study's findings and limits: Fewer alloreactive sequences mapped to unstimulated CD4+ memory cells under siplizumab. Researchers could not give a naive or memory phenotype to roughly 75-96% of proliferating CD4+ or CD8+ clones. Apparently key alloresponse contributors, naive T cells also seemed more diverse than memory cells.

This sequence originates from a human donor in good health. Sample: naive CD8+ T cells sorted from blood. The V call is TRBV7-9, the J call TRBJ1-5; maybe TRBD1 (6 bases). Here the CDR3 DNA reads TGTGCCAGCAGCTTAGCGACAGGTTCGGGTCAGCCCCAGCATTTT. This gives the protein CASSLATGSGQPQHF.